These 2 T cell receptor beta chains were sequenced from one sample in a study of blood T cell repertoires in COVID-19. Produced via immunoSEQ multiplex PCR; TCRdb's table is partial and in-frame only. The repertoire holds about 160,000 clones, with roughly 90% as singletons. Sequencing was performed on peripheral blood. All receptors come from a man aged 50-60 years with acute or convalescent COVID-19.

V is TRBV28 and J is TRBJ2-1; maybe TRBD2 (7 bases). CDR1 is MDHEN, CDR2 SYDVKM, per germline. Trimming removed 8 bases from V and 12 bases from J, with 11 bases in between. The CDR3 length is 10 residues. The CDR3 DNA sequence: TGTGCCAGCGAGGGAGGGGGGCAGTTCTTC. Protein sequence: CASEGGGQFF.

The rearrangement links TRBV6-1 to TRBJ1-5, with a possible D match to TRBD1 (6 bases). V lost 1 base and J lost 5, with 9 bases in between. CDR3 size: 14 residues. CDR1 is MNHNS, CDR2 SASEGT, per germline. CDR3 region: CASSEGPGDQPQHF. The CDR3 DNA follows: TGTGCCAGCAGTGAAGGGCCAGGGGATCAGCCCCAGCATTTT.